Described below is a single T cell receptor beta chain sequence and its context. This sample was taken from a study of T-cell reconstitution after alpha-beta-depleted transplantation in children. A TCRbeta library incorporating unique molecular identifiers was prepared. TCRdb independently ran MiXCR on the PCR reads; one entry per CDR3 protein. Seen here are about a million distinct CDR3 sequences, roughly 29% observed once, and the top ten hold 25% to 35%. Germline CDR1 LGHNA, CDR2 YNFKEQ. The CDR3 is 14 amino acids. Trimming cost V 1 base and J 7 bases, with 11 bases left between them. The chain recombines TRBV4-2 with TRBJ1-5, with unresolved D. The specimen was PBMCs, mostly from graft donor cells, collected 360 days after TCRalphabeta/CD19-depleted stem cell transplant. The sequence derives from a boy in the first two years of life who had a stem cell transplant for SCID, so the T cells may come from the graft donor. The CDR3 nucleotides are TGTGCCAGCAGCCAAGTGGCAGGCCTCCAGCCCCAGCATTTT. As protein: CASSQVAGLQPQHF.